The rows below give T cell receptor beta chains drawn from one sample of a study of shared clonotypes between healthy human individuals. Produced via immunoSEQ multiplex PCR; TCRdb's table is partial and in-frame only. In the table there are 400,000 to 600,000 clones, 75% to 80% of which are singletons. Sequenced material: PBMCs. Receptor source: a woman between 40 and 50 years old in good health. Some clones in this sample may be carry-over from other donors' samples. Both conserved end residues are part of each CDR3. Fields, in order: J gene, V gene, CDR3 protein.

j_call: TRBJ2-2; v_call: TRBV7-9; cdr3_aa: CASSRTGTGELFF
j_call: TRBJ2-7; v_call: TRBV4-1; cdr3_aa: CASSQEKEDSQNF
j_call: TRBJ2-7; v_call: TRBV15; cdr3_aa: CATSTPRGARGWQYF
j_call: TRBJ2-1; v_call: TRBV27; cdr3_aa: CASRGGSNEQFF
j_call: TRBJ1-2; v_call: TRBV30; cdr3_aa: CAWSVSQGGGYTF
j_call: TRBJ1-5; v_call: TRBV2; cdr3_aa: CASSRGQGSNQPQHF
j_call: TRBJ2-7; v_call: TRBV6-5; cdr3_aa: CASRPGQGAYEQYF
j_call: TRBJ2-7; v_call: TRBV27; cdr3_aa: CASSPFTWGFYEQYF
j_call: TRBJ2-3; v_call: TRBV18; cdr3_aa: CASSPQGPGTTDTQYF
j_call: TRBJ2-5; v_call: TRBV20-1; cdr3_aa: CSARSTETQYF
j_call: TRBJ2-2; v_call: TRBV6-6; cdr3_aa: CASSYSRGGELFF
j_call: TRBJ1-1; v_call: TRBV19; cdr3_aa: CASSTYKNTEAFF
j_call: TRBJ1-3; v_call: TRBV9; cdr3_aa: CASSAQPTGGGNTIYF
j_call: TRBJ2-1; v_call: TRBV18; cdr3_aa: CASSPLLDNEQFF
j_call: TRBJ2-1; v_call: TRBV28; cdr3_aa: CASTHGGGRRDNEQFF
j_call: TRBJ2-7; v_call: TRBV18; cdr3_aa: CASSTSDRVNVGEQYF
j_call: TRBJ2-5; v_call: TRBV28; cdr3_aa: CASSPGSQETQYF
j_call: TRBJ2-5; v_call: TRBV7-2; cdr3_aa: CASSLGIGETQYF
j_call: TRBJ2-5; v_call: TRBV9; cdr3_aa: CASSVSGGTLQETQYF
j_call: TRBJ2-1; v_call: TRBV7-7; cdr3_aa: CASSISGTSGYNEQFF
j_call: TRBJ2-1; v_call: TRBV14; cdr3_aa: CASSQLAGGQAKNEQFF
j_call: TRBJ2-3; v_call: TRBV10-3; cdr3_aa: CAISGSDTQYF
j_call: TRBJ2-5; v_call: TRBV11-2; cdr3_aa: CTSSLDWFSRETQYF
j_call: TRBJ2-5; v_call: TRBV5-4; cdr3_aa: CASSLAGNQETQYF
j_call: TRBJ2-3; v_call: TRBV18; cdr3_aa: CASRGVTDTQYF
j_call: TRBJ2-7; v_call: TRBV5-6; cdr3_aa: CASSSTGTGDYEQYF